Listed below are T cell receptor beta chains from one sample, sequenced in a study of cytomegalovirus exposure and HLA in healthy donors. Here immunoSEQ multiplex PCR was the method, and the copy in TCRdb shows in-frame clones only, minus some. The table shows some 120,000 clones, with around 80% occurring only once. The specimen was PBMCs. The receptors shown here come from a man aged 45-60 years in good health and CMV-seronegative. Each CDR3 is given with its conserved first and last residue. The order of the fields is CDR3 DNA, CDR3 protein, D gene, J gene, clone size, V gene. A D gene is named only where the DNA matches it firmly. Only some rows state a clone size, as once, few, many or a class for expanded clones.

cdr3_nt: TGTGCCAGCAGTGGGCAGGGGATTTACGAGCAGTACTTC; cdr3_aa: CASSGQGIYEQYF; d_call: .; j_call: TRBJ2-7; clone_size: once; v_call: TRBV25-1
cdr3_nt: TGTGCCAGCAACCGGGACATCACCGCCGGTTCACCCCTCCACTTT; cdr3_aa: CASNRDITAGSPLHF; d_call: .; j_call: TRBJ1-6; clone_size: .; v_call: TRBV6-1
cdr3_nt: TGTGCCAGCAGCTTACTAGCGGGGGGGATCACAGATACGCAGTATTTT; cdr3_aa: CASSLLAGGITDTQYF; d_call: TRBD2; j_call: TRBJ2-3; clone_size: .; v_call: TRBV7-3
cdr3_nt: TGTGCCAGCAGCCAGAAAGCGGGCTACGCAACTCCCTACGAGCAGTACTTC; cdr3_aa: CASSQKAGYATPYEQYF; d_call: .; j_call: TRBJ2-7; clone_size: .; v_call: TRBV7-9
cdr3_nt: TGTGCCAGCAGTTTCCACAGGGGGCGCGAACCTGAAGCTTTCTTT; cdr3_aa: CASSFHRGREPEAFF; d_call: TRBD1; j_call: TRBJ1-1; clone_size: .; v_call: TRBV25-1
cdr3_nt: TGTGCCAGCAGCTTAGCGGGGGGGAGCTCCTACGAGCAGTACTTC; cdr3_aa: CASSLAGGSSYEQYF; d_call: TRBD2; j_call: TRBJ2-7; clone_size: .; v_call: TRBV7-6
cdr3_nt: TGTGCCAGCAGCCACGGACAGGGGGCCACCGGGGAGCTGTTTTTT; cdr3_aa: CASSHGQGATGELFF; d_call: TRBD1; j_call: TRBJ2-2; clone_size: .; v_call: TRBV5-8
cdr3_nt: TGTGCCAGTAGTATAGGACACGACCCCTGGGATGAGCAGTTCTTC; cdr3_aa: CASSIGHDPWDEQFF; d_call: .; j_call: TRBJ2-1; clone_size: few; v_call: TRBV19
cdr3_nt: TGTGCCAGCAGCGCTGGGCGGACAGGGCTCACTGAAGCTTTCTTT; cdr3_aa: CASSAGRTGLTEAFF; d_call: TRBD1; j_call: TRBJ1-1; clone_size: .; v_call: TRBV7-6
cdr3_nt: TGCGCCAGCAGTGAGGCCCACGGGAGTCACTACGAGCAGTACTTC; cdr3_aa: CASSEAHGSHYEQYF; d_call: .; j_call: TRBJ2-7; clone_size: few; v_call: TRBV10-1
cdr3_nt: TGTGCCAGCAGCAACATGGGGGCGCGGGAGCAGTACTTC; cdr3_aa: CASSNMGAREQYF; d_call: .; j_call: TRBJ2-7; clone_size: .; v_call: TRBV28
cdr3_nt: TGTGCCAGCAGCCGCTATACAGGGGTCCCTGGAAACACCATATATTTT; cdr3_aa: CASSRYTGVPGNTIYF; d_call: TRBD1; j_call: TRBJ1-3; clone_size: .; v_call: TRBV5-6
cdr3_nt: TGTGCCAGCAGTGCATGGGCGGGGGTGAACACTGAAGCTTTCTTT; cdr3_aa: CASSAWAGVNTEAFF; d_call: .; j_call: TRBJ1-1; clone_size: .; v_call: TRBV25-1
cdr3_nt: TGTGCCAGCAGTTTAGTTGGAGGGAGTATGCGGGATCAGCCCCAGCATTTT; cdr3_aa: CASSLVGGSMRDQPQHF; d_call: .; j_call: TRBJ1-5; clone_size: .; v_call: TRBV28
cdr3_nt: TGTGCCAGCAGGGGCCGGACAGGGCGCCAAGAGACCCAGTACTTC; cdr3_aa: CASRGRTGRQETQYF; d_call: TRBD1; j_call: TRBJ2-5; clone_size: .; v_call: TRBV6-1
cdr3_nt: TGTGCCGGAGCTCTAGCGTGGGGCTACGAGCAGTACTTC; cdr3_aa: CAGALAWGYEQYF; d_call: .; j_call: TRBJ2-7; clone_size: .; v_call: TRBV6-1
cdr3_nt: TGTGCCAGTAAAGACAGGGCCTCCGGTTATGGCTACACCTTC; cdr3_aa: CASKDRASGYGYTF; d_call: TRBD1; j_call: TRBJ1-2; clone_size: .; v_call: TRBV19